These 30 T cell receptor beta chains came from one sample sequenced in a study of blood T cell repertoires in COVID-19. Here immunoSEQ multiplex PCR was the method, and the copy in TCRdb shows in-frame clones only, minus some. The table includes more than 110,000 clones, roughly 89% detected once. Material for sequencing was peripheral blood. The receptors shown here come from a man in his fifties or sixties with active or convalescent COVID-19.

This clone has a single count. This chain connects TRBV2 to TRBJ1-1; 7 positions agree with TRBD1. Per germline, CDR1 SNHLY and CDR2 FYNNEI. Trimming at V came to 4 bases and at J to 3 bases, leaving 2 bases not matched to a gene. The CDR3 contains 13 residues. The CDR3 region is CASSGTGDTEAFF. The CDR3, as DNA: TGTGCCAGCAGTGGTACAGGGGACACTGAAGCTTTCTTT.

The V call is TRBV4-3, the J call TRBJ2-3, with a tentative D call TRBD2 (6 bases). The V and J ends lost 1 base and 1 base respectively, with 9 bases between them. Germline CDR1 reads LGHNA; CDR2 reads YSLEER. This CDR3 has 15 residues. The CDR3 DNA reads TGCGCCAGCAGCCAAGCACTAGCCGGCACAGATACGCAGTATTTT. It specifies CASSQALAGTDTQYF.

This chain connects TRBV5-8 to TRBJ2-3; D remains ambiguous. The CDR3 loop spans 16 amino acids. Germline CDR1 reads SGHTS; CDR2 reads YDEGEE. V gave up 0 bases and J gave up 4 bases, with 15 bases separating them. The CDR3 is CASSLGGGASADTQYF. The DNA for the CDR3 is TGTGCCAGCAGCTTGGGCGGCGGAGCGTCGGCAGATACGCAGTATTTT.

The V call is TRBV7-8, the J call TRBJ1-5; D is unresolved. The CDR3 loop spans 16 amino acids. Germline CDR1 is SGHVS and CDR2 is FQNEAQ. V was trimmed by 2 bases and J by 7 bases, leaving 18 bases between them. The CDR3 sequence: CASSLTKTQRRQPQHF. Written as DNA, the CDR3 is TGTGCCAGCAGCTTAACAAAAACACAGCGGAGGCAGCCCCAGCATTTT. The full variable domain, rest sourced from reference TRBV7-8 and TRBJ1-5, is GAGVSQSPRYKVAKRGQDVALRCDPISGHVSLFWYQQALGQGPEFLTYFQNEAQLDKSGLPSDRFFAERPEGSVSTLKIQRTQQEDSAVYLCASSLTKTQRRQPQHFGDGTRLSIL.

The gene calls are TRBV14 and TRBJ1-1, with D perhaps TRBD1 (5 bases). The length of the CDR3 is 14 residues. Looked up from germline, CDR1 is SGHDN and CDR2 is FVKESK. Trimming cost V 4 bases and J 5 bases, with 14 bases left between them. CDR3 DNA: TGTGCCAGCAGCCCCCCAGCGGGGGGGACTGAAGCTTTCTTT. Its protein product is CASSPPAGGTEAFF.

V is TRBV7-2 and J is TRBJ2-1, with 13 bases fitting TRBD2. Germline lookup yields CDR1 SGHTA and CDR2 FQGNSA. V lost 4 bases and J lost 13; bases outside the gene matches: 10. This CDR3 has 15 amino acids. CDR3 nucleotides: TGTGCCAGCAGCTCAACTAGCGGGGGGGGCTCGGGTCAGTTCTTC. Its translation is CASSSTSGGGSGQFF.

This sequence joins TRBV9 and TRBJ2-7, with TRBD2 identical over 11 bases. Germline V gene sequence: CDR1 SGDLS, CDR2 YYNGEE. The CDR3 length is 15 residues. J gave up 3 bases and V 2 bases, and 4 bases lay outside the gene matches. CDR3: CASSVTSGSHYEQYF. CDR3 bases: TGTGCCAGCAGCGTTACTAGCGGGAGTCACTACGAGCAGTACTTC.

The V call is TRBV19, the J call TRBJ1-2; D unresolved. The length of the CDR3 is 14 residues. V was trimmed by 5 bases and J by 0 bases, leaving 10 bases between them. Germline V gene data show CDR1 as LNHDA and CDR2 as SQIVND (reference sequence). CDR3 sequence reads: CASSPVDSNYGYTF. The DNA for the CDR3 is TGTGCCAGTAGTCCGGTGGACTCTAACTATGGCTACACCTTC.

The chain is built from TRBV6-5 and TRBJ1-3; D is unclear. This CDR3 comprises 15 residues. V lost 2 bases and J lost 0, with 8 bases in between. Germline CDR1 MNHEY, CDR2 SVGAGI. CDR3 coding DNA: TGTGCCAGCAGTTACCAGGTTAACTCTGGAAACACCATATATTTT. The encoded protein is CASSYQVNSGNTIYF.

This clone was counted a single time. The CDR3 region is CASSPQGHEDQPQHF. In DNA form, the CDR3 reads TGTGCCAGTAGTCCCCAGGGACACGAGGATCAGCCCCAGCATTTT. The V call is TRBV19, the J call TRBJ1-5; TRBD1 is a possible D gene (6 bases). This CDR3 has 15 amino acids. The germline CDR1 and CDR2 sequences are LNHDA and SQIVND (reference sequence). V lost 5 bases, J lost 5 bases, and 16 bases lay in between.

This clone appeared a single time. This rearrangement joins TRBV7-2 to TRBJ1-5, with 8 bases that match TRBD1. With 1 base clipped from V and 6 bases from J, the junction kept 5 bases outside the gene matches. The CDR3 length is 15 residues. Per germline, CDR1 SGHTA and CDR2 FQGNSA. CDR3 loop: CASSLGPGGGQPQHF. The CDR3 coding sequence is TGTGCCAGCAGCTTAGGTCCAGGGGGCGGTCAGCCCCAGCATTTT.

J is TRBJ2-1 and V is TRBV10-1, with unresolved D. The V end lost 5 bases, the J end lost 6 bases, and 17 bases lay between the germline ends. Germline V gene data show CDR1 as WNHNN and CDR2 as SYGVQD (reference sequence). This CDR3 spans 15 amino acids. The CDR3: CASSTKSSRRNEQFF. DNA for the CDR3: TGCGCCAGCAGTACCAAATCGTCTAGGCGCAATGAGCAGTTCTTC.

This sequence joins TRBV30 and TRBJ2-7; 10 bases agree with TRBD2. Germline V lookup: CDR1 GTSNPN, CDR2 SVGIG (reference sequence). This CDR3 is 14 amino acids long. Losses at the gene ends were 2 bases for V and 9 bases for J; bases not matched to a gene: 10. The CDR3 DNA follows: TGTGCCTGGAGTCAGCTAGCGGGAGTCGGAGGGCAGTACTTC. Its protein is CAWSQLAGVGGQYF. Complete variable domain (other parts from reference TRBV30 and TRBJ2-7): SQTIHQWPATLVQPVGSPLSLECTVEGTSNPNLYWYRQAAGRGLQLLFYSVGIGQISSEVPQNLSASRPQDRQFILSSKKLLLSDSGFYLCAWSQLAGVGGQYFGPGTRLTVT.

This clone occurred a few times. The chain has TRBV23-1 and TRBJ2-7, with 9 bases fitting TRBD2. TRBV23-1 is assigned to the ORF class and has an uncertain function. After removal of 1 base from V and 3 bases from J, the junction contained 7 bases not matched to a gene. The CDR3 extends over 16 amino acids. The CDR3 spells CASSQFPRGGNYEQYF. The CDR3 coding sequence is TGCGCCAGCAGTCAATTCCCGCGGGGGGGTAACTACGAGCAGTACTTC.

This clone was seen just once. This sequence joins TRBV30 and TRBJ1-5; D is unresolved. Looked up from germline, CDR1 is GTSNPN and CDR2 is SVGIG (reference sequence). V was pared by 7 bases and J by 2 bases, with 12 bases between. CDR3 length: 13 amino acids. CDR3: CASGQEGNQPQHF. DNA for the CDR3: TGTGCCTCTGGTCAGGAAGGCAATCAGCCCCAGCATTTT. Complete variable domain (other parts from reference TRBV30 and TRBJ1-5): SQTIHQWPATLVQPVGSPLSLECTVEGTSNPNLYWYRQAAGRGLQLLFYSVGIGQISSEVPQNLSASRPQDRQFILSSKKLLLSDSGFYLCASGQEGNQPQHFGDGTRLSIL.

The chain carries TRBV3-1 (or the pseudogene TRBV3-2) and TRBJ2-7; 8 bases fit TRBD2. V dropped 1 base and J dropped 3; count of bases not matched to a gene: 11. Germline V gene lookup returns CDR1 LGHDT and CDR2 YNNKEL (reference sequence). This CDR3 spans 17 amino acids. The CDR3 sequence: CASSQGARIAGLYEQYF. The CDR3 coding sequence is TGTGCCAGCAGCCAAGGAGCAAGAATAGCGGGACTCTACGAGCAGTACTTC.

The gene calls are TRBV6-6 and TRBJ2-7; the match to TRBD2 covers 7 bases. The CDR3 is 9 amino acids. Looked up from germline, CDR1 is MNHNY and CDR2 is SVGAGI (reference sequence). Trimming removed 9 bases from V and 7 bases from J; junction bases left unmatched: 0. CDR3: CARGGEQYF. CDR3 nucleotides: TGTGCCAGGGGGGGGGAGCAGTACTTC.

The rearrangement joins TRBV7-3 to TRBJ2-3; D perhaps matches TRBD2 (6 bases). This CDR3 is 14 amino acids long. Germline lookup yields CDR1 SGHTA and CDR2 FQGTGA. The ends were cut back, 5 bases at V and 6 bases at J, with 15 bases in the middle. Here the CDR3 DNA reads TGTGCCAGCAGCATGGGACTGGATATCGATACGCAGTATTTT. This encodes CASSMGLDIDTQYF.

The chain has TRBV5-5 and TRBJ1-2; maybe TRBD1 (5 bases). V lost 1 base, J lost 4 bases, and 14 bases lay in between. Germline V gene sequence: CDR1 SGHKS, CDR2 YYEKEE (reference sequence). The CDR3 has 15 residues. CDR3 DNA: TGTGCCAGCAGCTTGCGGGAGGGGTCTAGCTATGGCTACACCTTC. This codes for CASSLREGSSYGYTF.

V usage is TRBV4-3 and J usage is TRBJ2-7; 10 positions match TRBD1. The CDR3 has 16 residues. The V segment lost 0 bases and the J segment 6 bases; nucleotides outside the gene matches: 8. CDR1 LGHNA and CDR2 YSLEER come from the germline V gene. CDR3 protein: CASSQDGTGEKGEQYF. CDR3 nucleotide sequence: TGCGCCAGCAGCCAAGATGGGACAGGGGAGAAAGGCGAGCAGTACTTC.

This clone has more than one count but fewer than ten. DNA for the CDR3: TGTGCCAGCAGCCGTCAGGGTGGAACCGGGGAGCTGTTTTTT. This translates into CASSRQGGTGELFF. This sequence joins TRBV3-1 (or the pseudogene TRBV3-2) and TRBJ2-2, with D tentatively TRBD1 (5 bases). Trimming cost V 4 bases and J 5 bases, with 11 bases left between them. Germline-derived CDR1 and CDR2 are LGHDT and YNNKEL (reference sequence). The CDR3 runs 14 residues.

The V and J genes are TRBV2 and TRBJ2-2, with a tentative D call TRBD2 (6 bases). Germline values: CDR1 SNHLY, CDR2 FYNNEI. V lost 11 bases, J lost 7 bases, and 17 bases lay in between. CDR3 length: 13 amino acids. The CDR3 protein is CASRTGVGGELFF. The CDR3 DNA sequence: TGTGCCTCTAGGACGGGGGTTGGCGGGGAGCTGTTTTTT.

This CDR3 is CASSSRQGGGELFF. In nucleotides, the CDR3 is TGTGCCAGTAGCAGCCGACAGGGGGGCGGGGAGCTGTTTTTT. The rearrangement uses TRBV19 and TRBJ2-2, with 9 positions matching TRBD1. CDR3 length: 14 amino acids. Germline V CDR1 and CDR2: LNHDA, SQIVND (reference sequence). Trimming removed 6 bases from V and 7 bases from J; junction bases left unmatched: 6.

This sequence joins TRBV7-8 and TRBJ2-5; 7 bases match TRBD2. The CDR3 covers 16 residues. The germline V gene has CDR1 SGHVS and CDR2 FQNEAQ. V shed 2 bases, J shed 3 bases, and the junction held 9 bases outside the gene matches. For the CDR3, the DNA is TGTGCCAGCAGCTTACAAGCGGGGCAAAAAAAAGAGACCCAGTACTTC. Translation gives CASSLQAGQKKETQYF.

This chain's CDR3 is CASRGRGGAHQPQHF. Written as DNA, the CDR3 is TGTGCCAGCAGGGGACGTGGCGGGGCTCATCAGCCCCAGCATTTT. The J gene is TRBJ1-5, the V gene TRBV2, with D perhaps matching TRBD1 (5 bases). CDR1 is SNHLY and CDR2 is FYNNEI in the germline V gene. The V gene lost 6 bases and the J gene lost 5 bases, with 17 bases spanning the gap. The CDR3 contains 15 residues.

The chain joins TRBV6-5 to TRBJ1-2; perhaps TRBD1 as D (5 bases). The germline V gene has CDR1 MNHEY and CDR2 SVGAGI. The length of the CDR3 is 14 residues. V was shortened by 2 bases and J by 7 bases, with 14 bases between the two germline ends. The CDR3 here is CASSYDSLDGGYTF. The CDR3 bases are TGTGCCAGCAGTTACGACAGCCTCGATGGTGGCTACACCTTC.

The table lists this clone with a count of one. The V gene is TRBV20-1, the J gene TRBJ1-2; 12 nucleotides agree with TRBD1. The CDR3 runs to 14 residues. Trimming cost V 3 bases and J 4 bases; bases outside gene matches: 3. The germline gives CDR1 DFQATT, CDR2 SNEGSKA (reference sequence). In DNA form, the CDR3 reads TGCAGTGCTAGTGGGACAGGGGGCAGCTATGGCTACACCTTC. Translating it yields CSASGTGGSYGYTF.

This chain links TRBV18 with TRBJ2-1, with 12 bases identical to TRBD2. The CDR3 has 17 amino acids. CDR1 is KGHSH and CDR2 is LQKENI in the germline V gene. With 6 bases clipped from V and 1 base from J, the junction kept 7 bases outside the gene matches. DNA for the CDR3: TGTGCCAGCTCTCCTAGCGGGGGGGGGAGTTCCTACAATGAGCAGTTCTTC. It specifies CASSPSGGGSSYNEQFF.

This clone was counted only a few times. The chain has TRBV4-3 and TRBJ2-7, with 8 bases identical to TRBD1. Germline V gene sequence: CDR1 LGHNA, CDR2 YSLEER. The CDR3 runs to 15 residues. Germline trimming cut 1 base from V and 0 bases from J; bases unmatched to any gene: 2. CDR3 region: CASSQGQGPSYEQYF. As DNA, the CDR3 is TGCGCCAGCAGCCAAGGACAGGGGCCCTCCTACGAGCAGTACTTC.

The chain joins TRBV7-2 to TRBJ1-4, with D perhaps TRBD1 (5 bases). Between the trimmed V and J ends, which lost 2 bases and 8 bases, there was a span of 15 bases. The germline gives CDR1 SGHTA, CDR2 FQGNSA. CDR3 length: 15 residues. CDR3 DNA: TGTGCCAGCAGCTTACTAGAAGGGGTGGGGGAAAAACTGTTTTTT. Its translation is CASSLLEGVGEKLFF.